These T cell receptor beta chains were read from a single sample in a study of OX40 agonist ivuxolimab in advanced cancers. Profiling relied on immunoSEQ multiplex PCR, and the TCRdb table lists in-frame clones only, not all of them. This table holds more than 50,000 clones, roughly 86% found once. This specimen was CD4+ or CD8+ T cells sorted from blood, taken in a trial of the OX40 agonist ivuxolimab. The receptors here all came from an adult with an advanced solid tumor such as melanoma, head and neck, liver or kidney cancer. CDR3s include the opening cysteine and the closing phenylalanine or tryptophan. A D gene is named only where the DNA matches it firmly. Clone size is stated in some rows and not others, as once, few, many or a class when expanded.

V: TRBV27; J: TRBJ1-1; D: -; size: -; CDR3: CASSLSRFNTEAFF; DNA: TGTGCCAGCAGTTTATCACGTTTCAACACTGAAGCTTTCTTT
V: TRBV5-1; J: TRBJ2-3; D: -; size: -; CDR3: CASSLDRVRGTQYF; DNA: TGCGCCAGCAGCTTGGACAGGGTGAGGGGTACGCAGTATTTT
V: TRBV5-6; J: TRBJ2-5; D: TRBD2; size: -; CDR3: CASSPDGGVETQYF; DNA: TGTGCCAGCAGCCCCGACGGGGGGGTAGAGACCCAGTACTTC
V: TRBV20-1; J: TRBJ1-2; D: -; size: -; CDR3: CSAYPYGYTF; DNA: TGCAGTGCTTATCCGTATGGCTACACCTTC
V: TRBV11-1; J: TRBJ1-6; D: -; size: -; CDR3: CARTLAGANSPLHF; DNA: TGTGCCAGAACCTTAGCAGGGGCCAATTCACCCCTCCACTTT
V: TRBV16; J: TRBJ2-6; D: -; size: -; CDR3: CASSLQGTGANVLTF; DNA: TGTGCCAGCAGCCTCCAGGGAACTGGGGCCAACGTCCTGACTTTC
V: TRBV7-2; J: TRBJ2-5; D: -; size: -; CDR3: CASSLSRETQYF; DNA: TGTGCCAGCAGCTTAAGTCGAGAGACCCAGTACTTC
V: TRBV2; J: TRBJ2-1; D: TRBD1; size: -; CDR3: CASSEGRAGGNEQFF; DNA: TGTGCCAGCAGTGAGGGTAGGGCAGGGGGTAATGAGCAGTTCTTC
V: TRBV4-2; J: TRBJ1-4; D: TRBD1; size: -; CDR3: CASSLPGQGEEKLFF; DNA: TGTGCCAGCAGCTTACCGGGACAGGGAGAAGAAAAACTGTTTTTT
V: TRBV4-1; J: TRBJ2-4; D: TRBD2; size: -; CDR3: CASSRPGGENIQYF; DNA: TGCGCCAGCAGCCGGCCGGGAGGGGAGAACATTCAGTACTTC
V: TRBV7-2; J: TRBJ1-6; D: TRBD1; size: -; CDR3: CASSLPGGQTNSPLHF; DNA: TGTGCCAGCAGCTTACCGGGGGGACAGACTAATTCACCCCTCCACTTT
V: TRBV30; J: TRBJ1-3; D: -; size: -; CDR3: CAWTGAGGNTIYF; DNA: TGTGCCTGGACAGGGGCCGGTGGAAACACCATATATTTT
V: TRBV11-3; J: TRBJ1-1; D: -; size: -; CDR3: CASSLDSEAFF; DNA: TGTGCCAGCAGCTTAGACAGTGAAGCTTTCTTT
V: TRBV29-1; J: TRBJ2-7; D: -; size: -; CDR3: CSVGMDILSYEQYF; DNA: TGCAGCGTGGGAATGGACATCTTAAGCTACGAGCAGTACTTC
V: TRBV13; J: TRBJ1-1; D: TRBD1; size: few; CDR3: CASSQQGIWNTEAFF; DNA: TGTGCCAGCAGCCAACAGGGGATTTGGAACACTGAAGCTTTCTTT
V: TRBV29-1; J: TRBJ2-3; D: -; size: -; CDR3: CSVPRQGPYTQYF; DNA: TGCAGCGTGCCAAGGCAGGGGCCTTATACGCAGTATTTT
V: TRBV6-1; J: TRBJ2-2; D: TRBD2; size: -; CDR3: CASSEYRTGGLGELFF; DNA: TGTGCCAGCAGTGAATATCGTACGGGGGGTTTAGGGGAGCTGTTTTTT
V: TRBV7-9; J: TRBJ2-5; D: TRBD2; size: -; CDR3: CASSLLGGGAETQYF; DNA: TGTGCCAGCAGCTTATTGGGCGGGGGGGCAGAGACCCAGTACTTC
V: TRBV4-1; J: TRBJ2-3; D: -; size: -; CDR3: CASSQLNRANTDTQYF; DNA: TGCGCCAGCAGCCAACTTAACAGGGCGAACACAGATACGCAGTATTTT
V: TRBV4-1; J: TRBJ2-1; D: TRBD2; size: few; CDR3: CASSPLIAGHQFF; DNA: TGCGCCAGCAGCCCTTTAATAGCGGGACACCAGTTCTTC
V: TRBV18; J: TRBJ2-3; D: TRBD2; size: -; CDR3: CASSPVAGVGDTQYF; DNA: TGTGCCAGCTCACCGGTAGCGGGGGTTGGAGATACGCAGTATTTT
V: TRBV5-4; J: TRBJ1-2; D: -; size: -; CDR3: CASSLGGNNYGYTF; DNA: TGTGCCAGCAGCTTGGGAGGAAACAACTATGGCTACACCTTC
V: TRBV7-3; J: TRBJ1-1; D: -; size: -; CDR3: CASSSQGLNTEAFF; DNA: TGTGCCAGCAGCTCCCAGGGGCTGAACACTGAAGCTTTCTTT
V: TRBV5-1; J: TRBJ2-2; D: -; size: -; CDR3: CASSLGTSGTGELFF; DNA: TGCGCCAGCAGCCTTGGGACATCAGGGACCGGGGAGCTGTTTTTT
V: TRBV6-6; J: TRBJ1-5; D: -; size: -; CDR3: CASKVRPDGNQPQHF; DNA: TGTGCCAGCAAGGTCCGGCCTGATGGCAATCAGCCCCAGCATTTT
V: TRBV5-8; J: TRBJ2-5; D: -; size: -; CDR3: CASSLRGGEETQYF; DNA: TGTGCCAGCAGCCTGCGGGGCGGAGAAGAGACCCAGTACTTC
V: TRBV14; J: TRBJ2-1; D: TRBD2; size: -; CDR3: CASSQVGGGYNEQFF; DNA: TGTGCCAGCAGCCAAGTTGGGGGGGGTTACAATGAGCAGTTCTTC
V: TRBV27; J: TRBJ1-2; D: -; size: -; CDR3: CASSLLREGYGYTF; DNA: TGTGCCAGCAGTTTACTCAGGGAGGGCTATGGCTACACCTTC
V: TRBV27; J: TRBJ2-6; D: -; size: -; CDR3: CASSLQGPAGANVLTF; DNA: TGTGCCAGCAGTTTGCAGGGTCCTGCTGGGGCCAACGTCCTGACTTTC
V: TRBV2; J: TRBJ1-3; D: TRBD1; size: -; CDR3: CASSPGQGYSGNTIYF; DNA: TGTGCCAGCAGTCCGGGACAGGGCTACTCTGGAAACACCATATATTTT
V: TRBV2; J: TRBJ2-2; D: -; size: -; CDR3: CASSAGLANTGELFF; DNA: TGTGCCAGCAGTGCGGGGCTAGCGAACACCGGGGAGCTGTTTTTT
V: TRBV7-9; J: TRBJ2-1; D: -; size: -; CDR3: CASSLDRGAFGDEQFF; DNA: TGTGCCAGCAGCTTAGATAGGGGAGCTTTTGGTGATGAGCAGTTCTTC
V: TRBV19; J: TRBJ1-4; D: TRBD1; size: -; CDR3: CASNRDSLATNEKLFF; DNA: TGTGCCAGTAACAGGGACAGCCTTGCAACTAATGAAAAACTGTTTTTT
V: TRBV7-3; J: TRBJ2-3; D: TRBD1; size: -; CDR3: CASARTGTRTDTQYF; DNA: TGTGCCAGCGCCAGGACAGGGACGCGCACAGATACGCAGTATTTT
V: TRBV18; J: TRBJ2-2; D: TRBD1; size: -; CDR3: CASSPFDRGDTGELFF; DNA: TGTGCCAGCTCACCCTTCGACAGGGGGGACACCGGGGAGCTGTTTTTT
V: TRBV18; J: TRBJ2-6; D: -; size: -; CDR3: CASSPFSSQGGLSGANVLTF; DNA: TGTGCCAGCTCACCCTTTTCGTCACAGGGCGGTCTCTCTGGGGCCAACGTCCTGACTTTC
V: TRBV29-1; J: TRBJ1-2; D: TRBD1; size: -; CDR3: CSVVRRTGDGYTF; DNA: TGCAGCGTTGTGAGGCGGACAGGTGACGGCTACACCTTC
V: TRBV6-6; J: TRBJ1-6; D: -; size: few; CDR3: CASKIWGNSPLHF; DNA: TGTGCCAGCAAGATCTGGGGTAATTCACCCCTCCACTTT
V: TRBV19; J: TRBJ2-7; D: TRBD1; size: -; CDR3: CASSIDPTGGYEQYF; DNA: TGTGCCAGTAGTATAGACCCGACAGGGGGCTACGAGCAGTACTTC
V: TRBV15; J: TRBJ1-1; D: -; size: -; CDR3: CATSRAGSSLNTEAFF; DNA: TGTGCCACCAGCAGAGCTGGCAGCTCATTAAACACTGAAGCTTTCTTT
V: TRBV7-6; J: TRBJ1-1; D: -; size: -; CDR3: CASSPGSRENTEAFF; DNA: TGTGCCAGCAGCCCGGGGAGCAGGGAGAACACTGAAGCTTTCTTT